These T cell receptor beta chains were read from a single sample in a study of blood T cell repertoires in COVID-19. Clones were read by immunoSEQ multiplex PCR, and TCRdb kept only the in-frame ones, dropping some. The data hold about 140,000 clones, with approximately 86% observed a single time. The sample taken for sequencing was peripheral blood. These receptors were obtained from a human donor in a cohort sampled during active COVID-19. Both conserved end residues are part of each CDR3.

TRBV28	15	TRBJ2-7	CASSLLVSSSYEQYF
TRBV28	14	TRBJ1-4	CASSFRAGNEKLFF
TRBV9	14	TRBJ2-5	CASSLSTGKETQYF
TRBV27	14	TRBJ2-5	CASSRRGPQETQYF
TRBV7-9	13	TRBJ1-6	CASATQINSPLHF
TRBV9	14	TRBJ2-2	CASSQQGAIGELFF
TRBV3-1/TRBV3-2	14	TRBJ2-1	CASSQVASGNEQFF
TRBV28	17	TRBJ2-2	CASHDVPDYANTGELFF
TRBV4-1	15	TRBJ2-4	CASSQTGGARNIQYF
TRBV28	12	TRBJ1-2	CASGKLGGGYTF
TRBV27	14	TRBJ1-6	CASSFGQSNSPLHF
TRBV30	16	TRBJ2-2	CAWSVGGTGKTGELFF
TRBV7-9	15	TRBJ2-7	CASSSGLAGTYEQYF
TRBV27	13	TRBJ1-5	CASSLTGHQPQHF
TRBV28	15	TRBJ1-1	CASRSQGAQSPEAFF
TRBV3-1/TRBV3-2	12	TRBJ1-1	CASSPGAGKAFF
TRBV6-5	16	TRBJ2-1	CASSYSNSGQGNEQFF
TRBV28	12	TRBJ1-2	CASRRGSYGYTF
TRBV20-1	11	TRBJ2-7	CSSPRGYEQYF
TRBV30	14	TRBJ2-2	CARRQGVNTGELFF
TRBV6-4	13	TRBJ1-6	CASSDVQNSPLHF
TRBV27	17	TRBJ2-7	CASSLLLGGGSSYEQYF
TRBV5-6	15	TRBJ2-3	CASSLWQVSTDTQYF
TRBV2	16	TRBJ2-2	CASSEGVGGGTGELFF
TRBV30	17	TRBJ2-1	CAWRHIIGQGSPNEQFF
TRBV4-2	17	TRBJ1-5	CASSSSGTGAGNQPQHF
TRBV10-3	14	TRBJ2-2	CAIGIQENTGELFF
TRBV18	16	TRBJ1-5	CASSASGQGDNQPQHF
TRBV10-3	16	TRBJ2-2	CAISESRGGANGELFF
TRBV19	16	TRBJ1-5	CASSIDGDRVGQPQHF
TRBV19	14	TRBJ2-1	CASIDPSGNNEQFF
TRBV28	15	TRBJ1-6	CASSSSGTGYTPLHF
TRBV5-1	15	TRBJ2-5	CASSLGTGALETQYF
TRBV5-8	12	TRBJ2-3	CASSLARDTQYF
TRBV5-6	18	TRBJ2-2	CASSFVPWTDANTGELFF
TRBV27	18	TRBJ2-1	CASSLWLAGGPTENEQFF
TRBV5-1	17	TRBJ2-2	CASSLRASGGNTGELFF
TRBV7-9	15	TRBJ1-1	CASSLGQGAQTEAFF
TRBV27	15	TRBJ1-1	CASSLESLGSTEAFF
TRBV2	17	TRBJ2-7	CASKRQGDSGSSYEQYF
TRBV24-1	14	TRBJ2-1	CATSDFTGTNEQFF
TRBV5-1	15	TRBJ1-6	CASSPQAGGISPLHF
TRBV4-2	15	TRBJ2-7	CASSQGLAGAYEQYF
TRBV19	15	TRBJ2-7	CASSPAGSGSYEQYF
TRBV28	15	TRBJ1-2	CASSPGGSDTYGYTF
TRBV28	13	TRBJ1-2	CASGDRSNYGYTF
TRBV9	15	TRBJ2-5	CASSPDSTTGETQYF
TRBV7-8	14	TRBJ2-5	CASSLRQGTETQYF
TRBV6-5	15	TRBJ1-4	CASSPRDRGNEKLFF
TRBV7-9	12	TRBJ1-1	CASSTGDTEAFF
TRBV5-1	16	TRBJ2-7	CASSLKLAEVSYEQYF
TRBV2	18	TRBJ1-4	CASSGGLRQTSTNEKLFF
TRBV19	14	TRBJ2-4	CASSPWTGGNIQYF
TRBV10-3	11	TRBJ1-1	CAISEGTKAFF
TRBV29-1	13	TRBJ1-2	CSVAVGLNYGYTF